This TCR beta chain was recorded in a study of blood T cell repertoires in COVID-19 (dated by TCRdb to the early 2020s). About the investigation overall: The collaborator samples originated in the United States, Italy and Spain and spanned the acute and convalescent phases of COVID-19. The material from the prospective study consisted of cDNA or gDNA derived from T cells, B-cell-depleted T cells, or PBMCs. Subjects who had been exposed to COVID-19, were actively infected with it, or had recovered from it provided the deeply sampled blood TCRbeta repertoires that made up the dataset. The repertoires were made available in a free public database intended to serve as a resource for research on the immune response to SARS-CoV-2. The samples were drawn from the first 160 participants of the ongoing ImmuneRACE study and from 1,200 or so subjects provided by 6 global collaborators. The sample metadata nearly always contained a de-identified subject ID, COVID-19 status, age in years and sex. Where available, HLA class I and class II types were taken from metadata supplied by the sample provider and were not determined by assay-based typing. The study at large found these results: Clinical and demographic metadata were provided uncurated, with the amount varying by source and participant.

TCRbeta CDR3 regions were amplified from genomic DNA by means of the immunoSEQ Assay, a bias-controlled multiplex PCR. Concerning the study's data processing: Nucleated cell counts per sample were estimated from amplification of reference gene primers within the assay. To quantify the absolute abundance of each unique TCRbeta CDR3 rearrangement, sequence reads were collapsed and filtered. For each sample, productive Simpson clonality was calculated as the square root of Simpson's diversity index over productive rearrangements. TCRdb took this table from immuneACCESS and kept in-frame rearrangements with V and J called. Such tables lack part of the clones; where checked against another copy, unresolved V genes explain under half of the gap, and the rest is unexplained. That table gives V, J and clone size, and the DNA gave D and trimming. Recorded for this sample are tens of thousands of clones; 75% to 90% of them occurred a single time. The ten largest clones add up to roughly 9.1% of the sample.

Regarding this clone: Its antigen remains unidentified. One base away there is no much larger clone; base qualities are not given.

Whole blood was collected in K2EDTA tubes by collaborating institutions according to the institutions' own protocols. For TCRbeta analysis, collaborator samples were shipped as frozen whole blood, as isolated PBMCs, or as DNA extracted from either sample type. The clonotype comes from a man in his fifties or sixties with acute or convalescent COVID-19. The sequencing sample was made of peripheral blood.

The CDR3 sequence is CASSQVSGHGAGELFF. Read as DNA, the sequence is TGTGCCAGCAGCCAAGTTTCAGGGCATGGTGCCGGGGAGCTGTTTTTT. The chain uses TRBV3-1 (or the pseudogene TRBV3-2) and TRBJ2-2; TRBD1 is a weak D gene call, 5 bases matching. For CDR1 and CDR2, the germline V gene (reference sequence) lists LGHDT and YNNKEL. Between the V and J ends, shortened by 1 base and 6 bases respectively, the junction contains 15 bases. The CDR3 holds 16 amino acids from the cysteine to the phenylalanine. Left in the record is the CDR3 DNA by itself, 48 bases read in frame from the first base.